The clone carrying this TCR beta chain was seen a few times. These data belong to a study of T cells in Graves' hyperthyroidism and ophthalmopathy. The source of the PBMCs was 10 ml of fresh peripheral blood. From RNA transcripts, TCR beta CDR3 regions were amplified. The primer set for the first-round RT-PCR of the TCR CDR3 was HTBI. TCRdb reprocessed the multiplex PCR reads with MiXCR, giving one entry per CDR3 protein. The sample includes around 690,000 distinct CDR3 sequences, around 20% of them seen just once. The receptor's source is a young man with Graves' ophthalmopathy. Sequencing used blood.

The CDR3 coding sequence is TGTGCCAGCAGTCCAGACGAAACTTCTCGCTACACCTTC. Its protein is CASSPDETSRYTF. The V gene is TRBV6-1, the J gene TRBJ1-2, with D unresolved. Trimming left V 5 bases short and J 9 bases short, with 16 bases between. The CDR3 contains 13 residues. Germline CDR1 MNHNS, CDR2 SASEGT.